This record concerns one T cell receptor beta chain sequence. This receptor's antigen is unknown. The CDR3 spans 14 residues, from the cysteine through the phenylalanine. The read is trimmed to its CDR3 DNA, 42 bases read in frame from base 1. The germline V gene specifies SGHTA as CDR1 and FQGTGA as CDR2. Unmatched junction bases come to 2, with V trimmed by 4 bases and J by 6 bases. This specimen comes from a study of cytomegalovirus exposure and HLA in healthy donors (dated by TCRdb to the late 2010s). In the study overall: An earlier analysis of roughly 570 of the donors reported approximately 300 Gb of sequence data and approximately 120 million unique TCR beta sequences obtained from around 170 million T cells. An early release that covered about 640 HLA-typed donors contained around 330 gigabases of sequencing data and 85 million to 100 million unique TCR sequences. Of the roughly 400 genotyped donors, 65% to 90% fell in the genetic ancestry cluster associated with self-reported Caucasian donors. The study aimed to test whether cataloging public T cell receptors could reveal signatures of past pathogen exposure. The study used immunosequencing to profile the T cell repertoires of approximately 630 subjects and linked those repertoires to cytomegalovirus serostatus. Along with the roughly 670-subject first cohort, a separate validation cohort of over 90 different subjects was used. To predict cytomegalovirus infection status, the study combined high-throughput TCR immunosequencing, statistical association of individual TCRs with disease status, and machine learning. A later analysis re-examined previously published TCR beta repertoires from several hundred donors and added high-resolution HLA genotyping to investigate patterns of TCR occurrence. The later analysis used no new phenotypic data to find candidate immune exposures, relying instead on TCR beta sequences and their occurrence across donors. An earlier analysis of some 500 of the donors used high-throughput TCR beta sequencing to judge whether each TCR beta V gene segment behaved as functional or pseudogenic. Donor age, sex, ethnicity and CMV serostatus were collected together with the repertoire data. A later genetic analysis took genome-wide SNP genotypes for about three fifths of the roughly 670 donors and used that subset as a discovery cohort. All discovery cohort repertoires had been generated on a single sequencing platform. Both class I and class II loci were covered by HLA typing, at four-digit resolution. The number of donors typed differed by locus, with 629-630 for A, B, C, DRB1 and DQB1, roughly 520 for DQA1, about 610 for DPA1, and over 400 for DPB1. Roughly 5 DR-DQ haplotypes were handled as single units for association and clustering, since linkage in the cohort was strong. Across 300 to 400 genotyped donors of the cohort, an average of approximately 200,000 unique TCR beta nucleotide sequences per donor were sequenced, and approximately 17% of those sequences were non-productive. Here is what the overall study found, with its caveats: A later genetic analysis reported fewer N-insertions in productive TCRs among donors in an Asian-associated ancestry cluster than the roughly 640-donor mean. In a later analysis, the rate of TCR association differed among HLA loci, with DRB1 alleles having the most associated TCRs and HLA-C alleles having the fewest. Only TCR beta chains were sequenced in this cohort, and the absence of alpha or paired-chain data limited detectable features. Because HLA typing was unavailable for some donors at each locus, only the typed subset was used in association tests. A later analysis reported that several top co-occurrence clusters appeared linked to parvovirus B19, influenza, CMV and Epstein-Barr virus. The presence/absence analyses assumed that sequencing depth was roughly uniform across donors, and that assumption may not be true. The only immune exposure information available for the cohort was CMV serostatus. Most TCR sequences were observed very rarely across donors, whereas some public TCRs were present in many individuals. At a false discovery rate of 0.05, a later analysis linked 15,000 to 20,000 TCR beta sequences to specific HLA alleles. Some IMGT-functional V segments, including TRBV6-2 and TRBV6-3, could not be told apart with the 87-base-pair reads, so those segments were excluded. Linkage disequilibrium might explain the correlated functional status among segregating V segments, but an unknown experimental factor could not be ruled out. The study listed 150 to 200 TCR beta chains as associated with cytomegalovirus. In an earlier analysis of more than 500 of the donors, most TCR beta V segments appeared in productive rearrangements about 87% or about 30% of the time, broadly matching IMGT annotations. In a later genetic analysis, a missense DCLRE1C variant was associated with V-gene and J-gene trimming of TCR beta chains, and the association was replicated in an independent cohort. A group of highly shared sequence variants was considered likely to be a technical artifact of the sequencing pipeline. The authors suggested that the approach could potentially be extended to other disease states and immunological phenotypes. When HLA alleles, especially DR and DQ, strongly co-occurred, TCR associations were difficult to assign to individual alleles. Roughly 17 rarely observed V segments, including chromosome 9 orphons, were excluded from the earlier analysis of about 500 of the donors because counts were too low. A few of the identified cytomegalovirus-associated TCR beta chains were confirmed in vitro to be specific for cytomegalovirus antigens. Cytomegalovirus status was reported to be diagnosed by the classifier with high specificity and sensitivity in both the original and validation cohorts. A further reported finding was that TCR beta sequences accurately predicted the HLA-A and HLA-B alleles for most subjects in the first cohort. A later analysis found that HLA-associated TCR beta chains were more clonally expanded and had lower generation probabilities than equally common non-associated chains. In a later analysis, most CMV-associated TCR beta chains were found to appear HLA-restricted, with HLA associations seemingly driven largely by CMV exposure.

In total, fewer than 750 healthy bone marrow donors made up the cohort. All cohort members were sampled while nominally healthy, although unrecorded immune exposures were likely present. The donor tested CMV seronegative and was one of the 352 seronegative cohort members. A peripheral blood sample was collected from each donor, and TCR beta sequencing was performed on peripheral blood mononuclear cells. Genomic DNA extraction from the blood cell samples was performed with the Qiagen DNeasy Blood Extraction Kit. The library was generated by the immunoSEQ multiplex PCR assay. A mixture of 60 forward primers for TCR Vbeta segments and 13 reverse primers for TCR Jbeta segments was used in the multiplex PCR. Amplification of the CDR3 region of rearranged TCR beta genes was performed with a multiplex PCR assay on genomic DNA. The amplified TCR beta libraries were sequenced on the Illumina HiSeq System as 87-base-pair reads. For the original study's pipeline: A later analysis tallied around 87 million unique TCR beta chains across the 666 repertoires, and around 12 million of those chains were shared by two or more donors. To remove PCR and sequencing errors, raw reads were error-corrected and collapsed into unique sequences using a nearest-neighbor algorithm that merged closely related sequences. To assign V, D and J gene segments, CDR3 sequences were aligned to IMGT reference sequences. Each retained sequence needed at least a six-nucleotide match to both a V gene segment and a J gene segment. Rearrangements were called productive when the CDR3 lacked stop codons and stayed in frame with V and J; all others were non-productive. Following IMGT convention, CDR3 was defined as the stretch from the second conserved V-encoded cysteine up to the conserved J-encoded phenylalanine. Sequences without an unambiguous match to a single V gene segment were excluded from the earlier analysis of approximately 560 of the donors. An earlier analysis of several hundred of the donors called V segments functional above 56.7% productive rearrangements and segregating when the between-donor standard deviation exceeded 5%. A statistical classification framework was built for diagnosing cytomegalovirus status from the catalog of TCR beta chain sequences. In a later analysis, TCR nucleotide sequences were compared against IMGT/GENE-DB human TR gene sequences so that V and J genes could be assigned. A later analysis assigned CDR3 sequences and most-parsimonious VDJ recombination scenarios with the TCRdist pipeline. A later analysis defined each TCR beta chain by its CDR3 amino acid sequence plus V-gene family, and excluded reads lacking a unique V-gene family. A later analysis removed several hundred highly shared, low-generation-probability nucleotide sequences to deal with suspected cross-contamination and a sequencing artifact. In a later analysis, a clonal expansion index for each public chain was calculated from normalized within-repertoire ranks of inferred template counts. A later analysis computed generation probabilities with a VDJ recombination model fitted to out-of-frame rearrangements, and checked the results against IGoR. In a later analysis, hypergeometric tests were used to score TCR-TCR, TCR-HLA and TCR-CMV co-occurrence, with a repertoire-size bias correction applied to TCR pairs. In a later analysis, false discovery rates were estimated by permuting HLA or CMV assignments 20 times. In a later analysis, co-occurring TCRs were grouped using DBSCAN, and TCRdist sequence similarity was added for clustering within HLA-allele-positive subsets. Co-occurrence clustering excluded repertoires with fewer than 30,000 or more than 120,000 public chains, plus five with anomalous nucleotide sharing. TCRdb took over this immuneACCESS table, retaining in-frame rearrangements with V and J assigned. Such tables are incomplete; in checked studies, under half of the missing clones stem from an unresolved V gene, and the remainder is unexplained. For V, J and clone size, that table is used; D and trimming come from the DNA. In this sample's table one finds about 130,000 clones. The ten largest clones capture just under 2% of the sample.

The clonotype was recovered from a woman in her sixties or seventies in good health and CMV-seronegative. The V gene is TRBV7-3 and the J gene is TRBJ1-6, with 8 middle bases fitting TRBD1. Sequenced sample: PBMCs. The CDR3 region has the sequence CASSSGQGNSPLHF. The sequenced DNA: TGTGCCAGCAGCTCAGGACAGGGTAATTCACCCCTCCACTTT.